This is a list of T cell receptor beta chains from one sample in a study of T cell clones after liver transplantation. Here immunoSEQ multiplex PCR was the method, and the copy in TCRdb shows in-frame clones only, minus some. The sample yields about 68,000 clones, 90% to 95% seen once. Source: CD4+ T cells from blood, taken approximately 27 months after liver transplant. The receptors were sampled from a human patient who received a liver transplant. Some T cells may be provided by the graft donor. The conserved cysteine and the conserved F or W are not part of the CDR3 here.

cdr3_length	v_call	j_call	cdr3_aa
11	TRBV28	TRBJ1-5	ASSPRRFQPQH
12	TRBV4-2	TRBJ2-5	ASSPKLYQETQY
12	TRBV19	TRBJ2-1	ASKVSGLSNEQF
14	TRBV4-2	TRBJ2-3	ASSQRVAGGGDTQY
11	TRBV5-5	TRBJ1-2	ASSLEVPYGYT
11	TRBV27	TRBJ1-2	ASSQRGNYGYT
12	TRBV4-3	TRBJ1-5	ASSQGQGSVAQH
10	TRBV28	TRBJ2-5	ASSLAQETQY
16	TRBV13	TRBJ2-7	ASSLLPSGVAGAYEQY
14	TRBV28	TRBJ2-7	ATTSPGLASPYEQY
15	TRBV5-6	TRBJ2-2	ASGTSGSGANTGELF
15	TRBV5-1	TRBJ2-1	ASSRATGTPGGNEQF
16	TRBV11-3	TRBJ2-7	ASSPLRERLLSSYEQY
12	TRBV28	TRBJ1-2	ASSSTGGNYGYT
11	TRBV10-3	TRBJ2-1	ATAGAAGNEQF
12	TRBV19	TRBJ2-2	ASSLTGTTGELF
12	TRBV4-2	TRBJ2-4	ASSQEGGIHIQY
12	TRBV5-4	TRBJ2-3	ASSSALRDDTQY
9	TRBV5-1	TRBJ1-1	ASRVGTEAF
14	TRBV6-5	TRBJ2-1	ASSYTGQEYYNEQF
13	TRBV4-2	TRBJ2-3	ASSLAGGPQDTQY
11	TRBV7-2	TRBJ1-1	ASSSRVNTEAF
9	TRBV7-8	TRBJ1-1	ASSERTEAF
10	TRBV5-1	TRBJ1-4	ASSLQGGKLF
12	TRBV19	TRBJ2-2	ASRLSGSAGELF
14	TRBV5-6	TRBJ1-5	ASSLRASGGNQPQH
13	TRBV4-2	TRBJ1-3	ASSQEGQVGNTIY
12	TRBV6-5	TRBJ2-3	ASSLARPVDTQY
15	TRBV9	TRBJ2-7	ASSVGVWTSGKREQY
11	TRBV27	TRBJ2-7	ASSPPPSYEQY
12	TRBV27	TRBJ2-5	ASSRSGTPETQY
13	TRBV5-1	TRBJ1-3	ASSLGYSSGNTIY
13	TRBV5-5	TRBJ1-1	ASSPEVQRNTEAF
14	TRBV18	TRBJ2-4	ASSPKEALAKNIQY
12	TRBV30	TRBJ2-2	AWSVWANTGELF
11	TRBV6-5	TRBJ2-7	ASSLQAPYEQY
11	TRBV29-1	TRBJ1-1	SGGKGSDTEAF
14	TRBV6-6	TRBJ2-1	ATRGAGGAYYNEQF
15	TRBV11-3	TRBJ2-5	ASSFFSETGIPKTQY
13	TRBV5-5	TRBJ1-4	ASSLLGKTNEKLF
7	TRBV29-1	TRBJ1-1	SVDTEAF
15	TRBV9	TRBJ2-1	ASSVGTSGRRGYEQF
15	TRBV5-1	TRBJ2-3	ASSLALAGGGTDTQY
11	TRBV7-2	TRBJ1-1	ASSLRQGTEAF
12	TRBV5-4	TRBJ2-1	ASSLSGVHNEQF
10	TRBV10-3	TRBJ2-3	AIGPGTDTQY
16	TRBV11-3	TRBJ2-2	ASSLDLREASNTGELF
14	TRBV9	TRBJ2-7	ASSVAPWQGQYEQY